This T cell receptor beta chain emerged from a study of beta chain features in type 1 diabetes. As every portion of the isolated RNA was reverse transcribed, the sequencing read expressed TCRB transcripts. Using immunoSEQ multiplex PCR, the repertoire was profiled, and TCRdb retains in-frame clones only, with some absent. The sample records about 330,000 clones, about 11% being singletons. Sorting that relied on CD45RO/CCR7/CD25/CD127/CD95/CD27 yielded CD4+ naive, central memory, regulatory and stem cell-like memory cells. This clone came up a few times. This CDR3 has 12 residues. CDR1 and CDR2 from the germline V gene are SQVTM and ANQGSEA. Trimming took off 6 bases at V and 5 bases at J, with 11 bases between the two ends.

This chain links TRBV29-1 with TRBJ2-1, with D hard to call. The sequencing sample was made of naive CD4+ T cells from blood. This clonotype was sampled from a woman in her 30s in good health. The CDR3 here is CSVRPRDNEQFF. CDR3 in DNA: TGCAGCGTCCGGCCTCGGGACAATGAGCAGTTCTTC.